This record covers a single T cell receptor (beta chain). Its antigen is unidentified. The assay was immunoSEQ multiplex PCR, and TCRdb's table has in-frame clones only and misses some. The sample lists about 140,000 clones, more than 75% occurring once. This record belongs to a study of T cell responses to AZD1222 COVID-19 vaccine. Study-wide points: Scientists sampled the repertoires only once the peak T cell response had passed.

The CDR3 is 15 residues long. V was trimmed by 4 bases and J by 5 bases, leaving 17 bases between them. The V gene's germline CDR1 is SGHVS and CDR2 FQNEAQ. The sequencing used peripheral blood, collected 28 days after the second AZD1222 dose. This TCR was sampled from an adult who received the AZD1222 COVID-19 vaccine. This sequence joins TRBV7-8 and TRBJ1-1; D might be TRBD1 (6 bases). CDR3 sequence: CASSYVQGMGTEAFF. The CDR3 DNA sequence: TGTGCCAGCAGCTACGTACAGGGAATGGGGACTGAAGCTTTCTTT.